The rows below give T cell receptor beta chains drawn from one sample of a study of T cell repertoires in cytomegalovirus infection. MiXCR, run by TCRdb on the reads, gives a single entry per CDR3 protein. The table records around 740,000 distinct CDR3 sequences, roughly a third of them present only once. Specimen: PBMCs. Source of these receptors: a human donor in good health (CMV status not recorded). Some clones in this sample may be carry-over from other donors' samples. Each CDR3 is given with its conserved first and last residue. Each record gives: CDR3 protein, CDR3 DNA, clone size, CDR3 length, J gene, D gene, V gene. A D gene is named only where the DNA matches it firmly. Only part of the rows carry a size: once, few, many, or a class if the clone is expanded.

cdr3_aa: CASSLDTGRYNEQFF
cdr3_nt: TGTGCCAGCAGCTTGGACACTGGCCGCTACAATGAGCAGTTCTTC
clone_size: NA
cdr3_length: 15
j_call: TRBJ2-1
d_call: NA
v_call: TRBV5-4

cdr3_aa: CASRRRLAGVTFFSGANVLTF
cdr3_nt: TGTGCCAGCAGACGCCGACTAGCGGGGGTTACCTTTTTCTCTGGGGCCAACGTCCTGACTTTC
clone_size: NA
cdr3_length: 21
j_call: TRBJ2-6
d_call: TRBD2
v_call: TRBV5-3

cdr3_aa: CASSDLGHPNNEQFF
cdr3_nt: TGTGCCAGCAGTGATTTGGGACACCCAAACAATGAGCAGTTCTTC
clone_size: NA
cdr3_length: 15
j_call: TRBJ2-1
d_call: NA
v_call: TRBV6-1

cdr3_aa: CASKQTGSGNTIYF
cdr3_nt: TGTGCCAGCAAGCAGACAGGCTCTGGAAACACCATATATTTT
clone_size: NA
cdr3_length: 14
j_call: TRBJ1-3
d_call: NA
v_call: TRBV27

cdr3_aa: CAISESSSNNQPQHF
cdr3_nt: TGTGCCATCAGTGAGAGCTCATCAAACAATCAGCCCCAGCATTTT
clone_size: NA
cdr3_length: 15
j_call: TRBJ1-5
d_call: NA
v_call: TRBV10-3

cdr3_aa: CASSPWRANVGGELFF
cdr3_nt: TGTGCCAGCAGCCCGTGGAGAGCGAACGTTGGCGGGGAGCTGTTTTTT
clone_size: NA
cdr3_length: 16
j_call: TRBJ2-2
d_call: NA
v_call: TRBV7-6

cdr3_aa: CASSSGVQGSNQPQRF
cdr3_nt: TGTGCCAGCAGCTCAGGGGTTCAGGGTAGCAATCAGCCCCAGCGTTTT
clone_size: once
cdr3_length: 16
j_call: TRBJ1-5
d_call: NA
v_call: TRBV7-8

cdr3_aa: CASSQKNPPQPQHF
cdr3_nt: TGTGCCAGCAGCCAAAAAAACCCGCCCCAACCCCAGCATTTT
clone_size: NA
cdr3_length: 14
j_call: TRBJ1-5
d_call: NA
v_call: TRBV7-8

cdr3_aa: CSARDNLETQDF
cdr3_nt: TGCAGTGCTAGAGATAACTTAGAGACCCAGGACTTC
clone_size: NA
cdr3_length: 12
j_call: TRBJ2-5
d_call: NA
v_call: TRBV20-1

cdr3_aa: CSARRGGASETQYF
cdr3_nt: TGCAGTGCTAGAAGAGGGGGGGCGTCAGAGACCCAGTACTTC
clone_size: NA
cdr3_length: 14
j_call: TRBJ2-5
d_call: NA
v_call: TRBV20-1

cdr3_aa: CASSLGFSGGSSYNEQFF
cdr3_nt: TGTGCCAGCAGCTTAGGTTTTAGCGGGGGGAGCTCCTACAATGAGCAGTTCTTC
clone_size: NA
cdr3_length: 18
j_call: TRBJ2-1
d_call: TRBD2
v_call: TRBV7-8

cdr3_aa: CAISAKDQQAGNQPQHF
cdr3_nt: TGTGCCATCAGTGCTAAGGACCAACAAGCTGGAAATCAGCCCCAGCATTTT
clone_size: NA
cdr3_length: 17
j_call: TRBJ1-5
d_call: NA
v_call: TRBV10-3

cdr3_aa: CASSLVLRGTYNEQFF
cdr3_nt: TGTGCCAGCAGCTTGGTTCTTCGCGGGACCTACAATGAGCAGTTCTTC
clone_size: few
cdr3_length: 16
j_call: TRBJ2-1
d_call: NA
v_call: TRBV5-6

cdr3_aa: CASSFLRGLNTEAFF
cdr3_nt: TGTGCCAGCAGCTTTCTCAGGGGCTTGAACACTGAAGCTTTCTTT
clone_size: NA
cdr3_length: 15
j_call: TRBJ1-1
d_call: NA
v_call: TRBV7-9

cdr3_aa: CASRDSSYNEQFF
cdr3_nt: TGTGCCAGCAGGGACTCCTCCTACAATGAGCAGTTCTTC
clone_size: few
cdr3_length: 13
j_call: TRBJ2-1
d_call: NA
v_call: TRBV6-1

cdr3_aa: CASSLGLGAFEAFF
cdr3_nt: TGTGCCAGCAGCTTAGGGTTGGGGGCCTTTGAAGCTTTCTTT
clone_size: NA
cdr3_length: 14
j_call: TRBJ1-1
d_call: NA
v_call: TRBV7-9

cdr3_aa: CASSPLSGGAGDEQYF
cdr3_nt: TGTGCCAGCAGCCCCCTCTCAGGGGGCGCAGGCGACGAGCAGTACTTC
clone_size: few
cdr3_length: 16
j_call: TRBJ2-7
d_call: TRBD1
v_call: TRBV12-3/TRBV12-4

cdr3_aa: CASSTLSGTLRGTEAFF
cdr3_nt: TGTGCCAGCAGCACGCTATCCGGGACATTACGGGGGACTGAAGCTTTCTTT
clone_size: NA
cdr3_length: 17
j_call: TRBJ1-1
d_call: NA
v_call: TRBV11-1

cdr3_aa: CASSPPGAAEQFF
cdr3_nt: TGTGCCAGCAGTCCCCCGGGTGCGGCTGAGCAGTTCTTC
clone_size: NA
cdr3_length: 13
j_call: TRBJ2-1
d_call: NA
v_call: TRBV12-3/TRBV12-4

cdr3_aa: CATSDPSGGLREQFF
cdr3_nt: TGTGCCACCAGTGATCCTAGCGGGGGCCTCAGGGAGCAGTTCTTC
clone_size: NA
cdr3_length: 15
j_call: TRBJ2-1
d_call: TRBD2
v_call: TRBV24-1

cdr3_aa: CASSFRGWHQPQHF
cdr3_nt: TGTGCCAGCAGTTTCAGGGGTTGGCATCAGCCCCAGCATTTT
clone_size: few
cdr3_length: 14
j_call: TRBJ1-5
d_call: NA
v_call: TRBV28

cdr3_aa: CASSVTGYEQYF
cdr3_nt: TGTGCCAGCAGTGTTACAGGGTACGAGCAGTACTTC
clone_size: NA
cdr3_length: 12
j_call: TRBJ2-7
d_call: NA
v_call: TRBV25-1

cdr3_aa: CASSHRDRAQPSTGELFF
cdr3_nt: TGCGCCAGCAGTCACCGGGACAGGGCCCAACCGTCCACCGGGGAGCTGTTTTTT
clone_size: few
cdr3_length: 18
j_call: TRBJ2-2
d_call: TRBD1
v_call: TRBV23-1

cdr3_aa: CASSSRDPGYNEQFF
cdr3_nt: TGTGCCAGCAGCAGCCGGGACCCCGGGTACAATGAGCAGTTCTTC
clone_size: NA
cdr3_length: 15
j_call: TRBJ2-1
d_call: NA
v_call: TRBV6-6

cdr3_aa: CSARDRALSEKLFF
cdr3_nt: TGCAGTGCTAGAGACAGGGCTTTGAGTGAAAAACTGTTTTTT
clone_size: NA
cdr3_length: 14
j_call: TRBJ1-4
d_call: NA
v_call: TRBV20-1

cdr3_aa: CSASSKYGYTF
cdr3_nt: TGCAGTGCTAGCTCCAAGTATGGCTACACCTTC
clone_size: NA
cdr3_length: 11
j_call: TRBJ1-2
d_call: NA
v_call: TRBV20-1

cdr3_aa: CASSEGRIMSTEAFF
cdr3_nt: TGTGCCAGCAGTGAAGGACGGATTATGAGCACTGAAGCTTTCTTT
clone_size: NA
cdr3_length: 15
j_call: TRBJ1-1
d_call: NA
v_call: TRBV6-1

cdr3_aa: CASGLVPGRFNEKLFF
cdr3_nt: TGTGCTAGTGGTTTGGTGCCGGGACGGTTTAATGAAAAACTGTTTTTT
clone_size: NA
cdr3_length: 16
j_call: TRBJ1-4
d_call: NA
v_call: TRBV12-5

cdr3_aa: CASTKTLKGADTQYF
cdr3_nt: TGTGCCAGCACTAAGACCCTCAAAGGGGCAGATACGCAGTATTTT
clone_size: few
cdr3_length: 15
j_call: TRBJ2-3
d_call: NA
v_call: TRBV12-3/TRBV12-4

cdr3_aa: CASSQLMGQGNYEQYF
cdr3_nt: TGCGCCAGCAGCCAATTGATGGGACAGGGAAACTACGAGCAGTACTTC
clone_size: few
cdr3_length: 16
j_call: TRBJ2-7
d_call: TRBD1
v_call: TRBV4-1

cdr3_aa: CASSFGTDTGELFF
cdr3_nt: TGTGCCAGCAGTTTTGGAACCGACACCGGGGAGCTGTTTTTT
clone_size: many
cdr3_length: 14
j_call: TRBJ2-2
d_call: NA
v_call: TRBV6-2/TRBV6-3

cdr3_aa: CASSFSVAQPQHF
cdr3_nt: TGTGCCAGCAGCTTCTCGGTTGCTCAGCCCCAGCATTTT
clone_size: NA
cdr3_length: 13
j_call: TRBJ1-5
d_call: NA
v_call: TRBV7-6

cdr3_aa: CASSIRDRGNNEQFF
cdr3_nt: TGTGCCAGTAGTATTAGGGACAGGGGGAACAATGAGCAGTTCTTC
clone_size: NA
cdr3_length: 15
j_call: TRBJ2-1
d_call: TRBD1
v_call: TRBV19

cdr3_aa: CASTVYYGYTF
cdr3_nt: TGTGCCAGCACCGTCTACTATGGCTACACCTTC
clone_size: NA
cdr3_length: 11
j_call: TRBJ1-2
d_call: NA
v_call: TRBV2

cdr3_aa: CASSQASGAGGPGEQYF
cdr3_nt: TGCGCCAGCAGCCAAGCCTCTGGAGCGGGGGGGCCCGGGGAGCAGTACTTC
clone_size: NA
cdr3_length: 17
j_call: TRBJ2-7
d_call: TRBD2
v_call: TRBV4-1

cdr3_aa: CASSPGTGQETQYF
cdr3_nt: TGTGCCAGCAGCCCTGGGACAGGGCAAGAGACCCAGTACTTC
clone_size: many
cdr3_length: 14
j_call: TRBJ2-5
d_call: TRBD1
v_call: TRBV7-2

cdr3_aa: CASSLGGTGIWPQHF
cdr3_nt: TGTGCCAGCAGCTTAGGGGGGACAGGGATTTGGCCCCAGCATTTT
clone_size: NA
cdr3_length: 15
j_call: TRBJ1-5
d_call: TRBD1
v_call: TRBV7-2

cdr3_aa: CASSLEAGGEEQYF
cdr3_nt: TGTGCCAGCAGCTTAGAAGCGGGAGGTGAGGAGCAGTACTTC
clone_size: NA
cdr3_length: 14
j_call: TRBJ2-7
d_call: TRBD2
v_call: TRBV7-9

cdr3_aa: CASSFSGVSGDHQPQHF
cdr3_nt: TGTGCCAGCAGTTTCTCAGGCGTGAGCGGGGATCATCAGCCCCAGCATTTT
clone_size: few
cdr3_length: 17
j_call: TRBJ1-5
d_call: NA
v_call: TRBV28

cdr3_aa: CASTAGGPNTGELFF
cdr3_nt: TGTGCCAGCACCGCAGGGGGTCCGAACACCGGGGAGCTGTTTTTT
clone_size: few
cdr3_length: 15
j_call: TRBJ2-2
d_call: TRBD1
v_call: TRBV6-5

cdr3_aa: CATSRDRLNEKLFF
cdr3_nt: TGTGCCACCAGTCGGGACAGACTGAATGAAAAACTGTTTTTT
clone_size: NA
cdr3_length: 14
j_call: TRBJ1-4
d_call: TRBD1
v_call: TRBV15

cdr3_aa: CSAYPGLGGNEQFF
cdr3_nt: TGCAGTGCTTATCCGGGTCTGGGAGGCAATGAGCAGTTCTTC
clone_size: NA
cdr3_length: 14
j_call: TRBJ2-1
d_call: NA
v_call: TRBV20-1

cdr3_aa: CASSQEDRGVEKLFF
cdr3_nt: TGCGCCAGCAGCCAAGAGGACAGGGGCGTTGAAAAACTGTTTTTT
clone_size: few
cdr3_length: 15
j_call: TRBJ1-4
d_call: TRBD1
v_call: TRBV4-1

cdr3_aa: CASSYTGTPDTQYF
cdr3_nt: TGTGCCAGCAGCTATACCGGGACCCCAGATACGCAGTATTTT
clone_size: few
cdr3_length: 14
j_call: TRBJ2-3
d_call: NA
v_call: TRBV6-1

cdr3_aa: CASRPGLSEAFF
cdr3_nt: TGTGCCAGCAGGCCGGGACTGTCTGAAGCTTTCTTT
clone_size: NA
cdr3_length: 12
j_call: TRBJ1-1
d_call: NA
v_call: TRBV6-6

cdr3_aa: CSVEPGQGAGEKLFF
cdr3_nt: TGCAGCGTTGAACCGGGACAGGGGGCGGGTGAAAAACTGTTTTTT
clone_size: NA
cdr3_length: 15
j_call: TRBJ1-4
d_call: TRBD1
v_call: TRBV29-1

cdr3_aa: CASVAPDTQYF
cdr3_nt: TGTGCCAGCGTCGCCCCAGATACGCAGTATTTT
clone_size: NA
cdr3_length: 11
j_call: TRBJ2-3
d_call: NA
v_call: TRBV2

cdr3_aa: CASSFRAVEKLFF
cdr3_nt: TGTGCCAGCAGTTTCAGGGCAGTTGAAAAACTGTTTTTT
clone_size: few
cdr3_length: 13
j_call: TRBJ1-4
d_call: NA
v_call: TRBV28

cdr3_aa: CASSLALAGGSYEQYF
cdr3_nt: TGTGCCAGCAGCTTAGCGCTAGCGGGAGGGTCCTACGAGCAGTACTTC
clone_size: many
cdr3_length: 16
j_call: TRBJ2-7
d_call: TRBD2
v_call: TRBV7-9

cdr3_aa: CASSSTLNQGSTGELFF
cdr3_nt: TGTGCCAGCAGCTCAACCTTAAACCAGGGTAGCACCGGGGAGCTGTTTTTT
clone_size: NA
cdr3_length: 17
j_call: TRBJ2-2
d_call: NA
v_call: TRBV7-9

cdr3_aa: CASSLDRSRSSGREAGELFF
cdr3_nt: TGTGCCAGCAGTTTAGACAGATCACGATCTAGCGGGAGAGAGGCCGGGGAGCTGTTTTTT
clone_size: NA
cdr3_length: 20
j_call: TRBJ2-2
d_call: TRBD2
v_call: TRBV28

cdr3_aa: CASSPRAIVNEQFF
cdr3_nt: TGTGCCAGCAGCCCTAGGGCGATAGTGAATGAGCAGTTCTTC
clone_size: NA
cdr3_length: 14
j_call: TRBJ2-1
d_call: NA
v_call: TRBV7-8

cdr3_aa: CSVPPGLAGGHGSVGQFF
cdr3_nt: TGCAGCGTGCCTCCAGGACTAGCGGGGGGGCATGGTTCAGTCGGGCAGTTCTTC
clone_size: NA
cdr3_length: 18
j_call: TRBJ2-1
d_call: TRBD2
v_call: TRBV29-1